Shown below are 24 T cell receptor beta chains from a single sample sequenced in a study of cytomegalovirus exposure and HLA in healthy donors. Primers: 60 Vbeta forward and 13 Jbeta reverse. Here immunoSEQ multiplex PCR was the method, and the copy in TCRdb shows in-frame clones only, minus some. This sample yields around 170,000 clones, of which roughly 80% are seen a single time; around 4% belongs to the top ten. Sequences were obtained from PBMCs. All receptors derive from a man aged 50 to 59 in good health and CMV-seronegative.

J is TRBJ1-1 and V is TRBV5-1; 8 nucleotides match TRBD1. The germline V gene has CDR1 SGHRS and CDR2 YFSETQ. This CDR3 is 13 amino acids long. Trimming cost V 9 bases and J 4 bases; bases outside gene matches: 8. The CDR3 bases are TGCGCCACACAGGGGGGGGGAGGCACTGAAGCTTTCTTT. Protein: CATQGGGGTEAFF.

This clone turned up a few times. V gene TRBV27 combines with J gene TRBJ1-1; TRBD1 agrees at 11 bases. Trimming removed 6 bases from V and 6 bases from J; junction bases left unmatched: 12. This CDR3 is 16 amino acids long. Germline CDR1 and CDR2: MNHEY and SMNVEV (reference sequence). The CDR3 coding sequence is TGTGCCAGCAGAACGTCAGCCGGGACAGGGGGACCTGAAGCTTTCTTT. Translation gives CASRTSAGTGGPEAFF.

V is TRBV7-2 and J is TRBJ2-2; D not certain. The ends were cut back, 4 bases at V and 0 bases at J, with 9 bases in the middle. The CDR3 has 15 amino acids. Germline V lookup: CDR1 SGHTA, CDR2 FQGNSA. In DNA form, the CDR3 reads TGTGCCAGCAGCTCTCAGTTCGCGAACACCGGGGAGCTGTTTTTT. It translates to CASSSQFANTGELFF.

This sequence joins TRBV19 and TRBJ1-5, with 7 positions matching TRBD1. Germline V gives CDR1 LNHDA, CDR2 SQIVND (reference sequence). The CDR3 runs to 14 residues. Trimming at V came to 5 bases and at J to 4 bases, leaving 5 bases not matched to a gene. This CDR3 reads CASSQDRVNQPQHF. CDR3 nucleotides: TGTGCCAGTAGTCAAGACAGGGTGAATCAGCCCCAGCATTTT.

The V call is TRBV7-2, the J call TRBJ1-1, with D hard to call. Trimming left V 8 bases short and J 1 base short, with 14 bases between. Germline lookup yields CDR1 SGHTA and CDR2 FQGNSA. The CDR3 length is 14 residues. As DNA, the CDR3 is TGTGCCAGCCTTACCCCACGAGCGAACACTGAAGCTTTCTTT. Its protein product is CASLTPRANTEAFF.

The chain uses TRBV7-2 and TRBJ2-5, with 8 bases lining up with TRBD1. The CDR3 spans 16 residues. V was pared by 1 base and J by 1 base, with 5 bases of the junction left unmatched. Germline V gene sequence: CDR1 SGHTA, CDR2 FQGNSA. CDR3 amino acids: CASSLGDRSFQETQYF. As DNA, the CDR3 is TGTGCCAGCAGCTTAGGGGACAGGAGTTTCCAAGAGACCCAGTACTTC. The full variable domain, with the rest looked up from reference TRBV7-2 and TRBJ2-5, is GAGVSQSPSNKVTEKGKDVELRCDPISGHTALYWYRQSLGQGLEFLIYFQGNSAPDKSGLPSDRFSAERTGGSVSTLTIQRTQQEDSAVYLCASSLGDRSFQETQYFGPGTRLLVL.

The V gene is TRBV5-1, the J gene TRBJ2-5; 8 bases are shared with TRBD1. V lost 4 bases to trimming and J lost 5 bases; unmatched junction nucleotides: 25. Germline V lookup: CDR1 SGHRS, CDR2 YFSETQ. The CDR3 consists of 20 residues. In nucleotides, the CDR3 is TGCGCCAGCAGCCGTTACCTAACTCAGGGGGCGCGAATTGGAGAGGAGACCCAGTACTTC. Its protein is CASSRYLTQGARIGEETQYF.

V is TRBV13 and J is TRBJ2-3; D perhaps matches TRBD1 (6 bases). CDR3 length: 15 residues. The V gene lost 0 bases and the J gene lost 2 bases, with 9 bases spanning the gap. CDR1 is PRHDT, CDR2 FYEKMQ, per germline (reference sequence). The CDR3 sequence is CASSLGGAYTDTQYF. The CDR3 coding sequence is TGTGCCAGCAGCTTAGGGGGGGCCTACACAGATACGCAGTATTTT.

In this sample, this clone turned up once. The chain carries TRBV6-5 and TRBJ2-3, with D unresolved. From germline, CDR1 is MNHEY and CDR2 SVGAGI. V lost 0 bases to trimming and J lost 4 bases, with 8 bases between them. This CDR3 comprises 14 residues. The CDR3 spells CASSYSPRADTQYF. CDR3 DNA sequence: TGTGCCAGCAGTTACTCCCCCCGGGCAGATACGCAGTATTTT.

This clone was seen only once. The chain carries TRBV5-1 and TRBJ1-6, with D uncertain. The CDR3 spans 15 residues. Germline CDR1 SGHRS, CDR2 YFSETQ. The V end lost 0 bases, the J end lost 2 bases, and 6 bases lay between the germline ends. This CDR3 is CASSLGQAYNSPLHF. For the CDR3, the DNA is TGCGCCAGCAGCTTGGGTCAGGCCTATAATTCACCCCTCCACTTT.

This clone appeared a few times. This chain links TRBV4-3 with TRBJ1-4; the match to TRBD1 covers 9 bases. The junction had 10 bases not matched to a gene; V was cut back by 6 bases and J by 8 bases. This CDR3 region has 15 residues. CDR1 and CDR2 from the germline V gene are LGHNA and YSLEER. The CDR3 sequence: CASSPRGQGLEKLFF. DNA of the CDR3: TGCGCCAGCAGTCCCCGGGGACAGGGATTGGAAAAACTGTTTTTT.

The V and J genes are TRBV2 and TRBJ1-6; D might be TRBD1 (6 bases). From germline, CDR1 is SNHLY and CDR2 FYNNEI. The length of the CDR3 is 14 residues. V lost 6 bases, J lost 5 bases, and 11 bases lay in between. In DNA, the CDR3 is TGTGCCAGCAGACGGACAGTCAATAATTCACCCCTCCACTTT. Residues: CASRRTVNNSPLHF.

V and J are TRBV25-1 and TRBJ2-7, with D perhaps matching TRBD2 (6 bases). Germline V gives CDR1 MGHDK, CDR2 SYGVNS. The CDR3 sequence is 14 residues long. Trimming removed 0 bases from V and 6 bases from J, with 12 bases in between. CDR3 in amino acids: CASSEYGEAREQYF. The CDR3 DNA reads as TGTGCCAGCAGTGAATATGGGGAGGCACGCGAGCAGTACTTC.

The chain joins TRBV2 to TRBJ1-4; D may be TRBD1 (5 bases). Germline values: CDR1 SNHLY, CDR2 FYNNEI. Trimming removed 6 bases from V and 8 bases from J, with 16 bases in between. CDR3 length: 14 amino acids. The CDR3 reads CASSTGFGLEKLFF. The CDR3 bases are TGTGCCAGCAGCACAGGCTTTGGGTTGGAAAAACTGTTTTTT.

This chain connects TRBV4-1 to TRBJ1-2; 9 bases are shared with TRBD1. CDR3 size: 15 residues. The trim removed 4 bases at V and 5 bases at J, leaving 8 bases unmatched. The germline CDR1 and CDR2 sequences are MGHRA and YSYEKL. The chain's CDR3 is CASSPAGQGPYGYTF. The CDR3 bases are TGCGCCAGCAGCCCAGCGGGACAGGGACCATATGGCTACACCTTC.

The rearrangement uses TRBV2 and TRBJ2-6; weak D call: TRBD1 (6 bases). There are 15 residues in the CDR3. Trimming stripped 6 bases from V and 1 base from J, with 10 bases between. Per the germline V gene, CDR1 is SNHLY and CDR2 is FYNNEI. The CDR3 DNA reads as TGTGCCAGCAGAATAACAGGGTCTGGGGCCAACGTCCTGACTTTC. Translation gives CASRITGSGANVLTF.

The gene calls are TRBV27 and TRBJ1-1; 8 nucleotides match TRBD1. Germline V gene data show CDR1 as MNHEY and CDR2 as SMNVEV (reference sequence). CDR3 length: 14 residues. The V gene end was trimmed by 7 bases and the J gene end by 3 bases; junction bases not matched to a gene: 7. The CDR3: CASIRTGKDTEAFF. The CDR3 DNA sequence: TGTGCCAGCATTCGGACAGGGAAGGACACTGAAGCTTTCTTT.

This clone was seen more than once but under ten times. The V gene is TRBV7-9, the J gene TRBJ2-7; perhaps TRBD1 as D (5 bases). Trimming cost V 4 bases and J 0 bases, with 10 bases left between them. There are 14 residues in the CDR3. Germline CDR1 is SEHNR and CDR2 is FQNEAQ (reference sequence). CDR3 sequence reads: CASSSDSTSYEQYF. CDR3 DNA sequence: TGTGCCAGCAGCTCAGACAGCACCTCCTACGAGCAGTACTTC.

This clone was seen just once. Other DNA variants within this sample encode the same CDR3. The rearrangement joins TRBV6-5 to TRBJ1-1, with a tentative D call TRBD1 (5 bases). V was clipped by 0 bases and J by 4 bases, with 9 bases between them. CDR3 length: 14 amino acids. Germline CDR1 reads MNHEY; CDR2 reads SVGAGI. CDR3 residues: CASSYSPGGTEAFF. CDR3 nucleotides: TGTGCCAGCAGTTACTCCCCGGGGGGCACTGAAGCTTTCTTT.

The V call is TRBV2, the J call TRBJ2-1; 8 nucleotides line up with TRBD2. V lost 1 base to trimming and J lost 6 bases; unmatched junction nucleotides: 5. Germline lookup yields CDR1 SNHLY and CDR2 FYNNEI. CDR3 length: 15 amino acids. CDR3 residues: CASSEVERGGNEQFF. For the CDR3, the DNA is TGTGCCAGCAGTGAAGTTGAACGGGGGGGCAATGAGCAGTTCTTC.

This chain connects TRBV4-3 to TRBJ1-1; maybe TRBD1 (5 bases). Germline values: CDR1 LGHNA, CDR2 YSLEER. The CDR3 is made up of 15 amino acids. Trimming removed 3 bases at V and 4 bases at J, with 15 bases between. The CDR3 protein is CASSHVGGAGTEAFF. The CDR3 DNA is TGCGCCAGCAGCCACGTTGGAGGGGCGGGCACTGAAGCTTTCTTT.

This clone came up once. The chain is built from TRBV5-1 and TRBJ1-5, with 9 nucleotides matching TRBD1. Trimming at V came to 4 bases and at J to 7 bases, leaving 12 bases not matched to a gene. Germline V gives CDR1 SGHRS, CDR2 YFSETQ. The CDR3 contains 16 residues. The DNA for the CDR3 is TGCGCCAGCAGCGTGACGCCACAGGGGGCCGAACAGCCCCAGCATTTT. This translates into CASSVTPQGAEQPQHF.

The rearrangement links TRBV9 to TRBJ2-7; 13 bases agree with TRBD2. The CDR3 is 17 amino acids. Germline values: CDR1 SGDLS, CDR2 YYNGEE. V shed 4 bases and J 0 bases; nucleotides not matched to a gene: 7. The CDR3 loop is CASSKTSGGSSSYEQYF. CDR3 sequence (DNA): TGTGCCAGCAGCAAGACTAGCGGGGGGTCAAGCTCCTACGAGCAGTACTTC.

The rearrangement uses TRBV4-2 and TRBJ2-5; possibly TRBD1 for D (7 bases). Germline lookup yields CDR1 LGHNA and CDR2 YNFKEQ. Deletions cut 2 bases from V and 4 bases from J, with 11 bases between. The CDR3 is 14 residues long. The CDR3 reads CASSQQGGRETQYF. The CDR3 region has the DNA TGTGCCAGCAGCCAACAGGGGGGAAGAGAGACCCAGTACTTC.